What follows describes a single T cell receptor beta chain. Per germline, CDR1 LNHDA and CDR2 SQIVND (reference sequence). V was trimmed by 8 bases and J by 4 bases, leaving 12 bases between them. This CDR3 has 13 amino acids. This table comes from immunoSEQ multiplex PCR, and its TCRdb copy is limited to in-frame clones, with some not included. Of about 1 million clones in the sample, more than 60% are singletons; the top ten hold about 1.5%. This specimen comes from a study of shared clonotypes between healthy human individuals. Caucasian adults living in Nashville, Tennessee, provided all samples. This sequence originates from a young man in good health. The sample consisted of memory CD4+ T cells sorted from blood. Subset meaning: CD45RA-negative fraction. The chain combines TRBV19 with TRBJ1-3, with a weak D call TRBD1 (5 bases). CDR3 amino acids: CASQPNRGNTIYF. The CDR3 nucleotides are TGTGCCAGTCAACCAAACAGGGGAAACACCATATATTTT. The full variable domain, with the rest looked up from reference TRBV19 and TRBJ1-3, is DGGITQSPKYLFRKEGQNVTLSCEQNLNHDAMYWYRQDPGQGLRLIYYSQIVNDFQKGDIAEGYSVSREKKESFPLTVTSAQKNPTAFYLCASQPNRGNTIYFGEGSWLTVV.